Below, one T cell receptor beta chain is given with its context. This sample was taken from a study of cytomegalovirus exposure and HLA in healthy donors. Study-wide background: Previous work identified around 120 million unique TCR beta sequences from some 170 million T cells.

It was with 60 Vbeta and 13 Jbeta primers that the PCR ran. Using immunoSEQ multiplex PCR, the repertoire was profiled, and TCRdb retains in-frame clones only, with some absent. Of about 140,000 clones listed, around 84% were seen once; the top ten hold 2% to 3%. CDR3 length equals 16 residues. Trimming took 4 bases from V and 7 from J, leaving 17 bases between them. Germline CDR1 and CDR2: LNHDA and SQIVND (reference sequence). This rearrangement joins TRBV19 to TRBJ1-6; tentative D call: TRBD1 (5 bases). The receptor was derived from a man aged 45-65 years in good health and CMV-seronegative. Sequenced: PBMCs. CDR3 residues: CASSTHTQARNSPLHF. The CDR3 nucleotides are TGTGCCAGTAGTACCCATACACAGGCGAGGAATTCACCCCTCCACTTT.